This is a list of T cell receptor beta chains from one sample in a study of blood T cell repertoires in COVID-19. Data came from immunoSEQ multiplex PCR; TCRdb stores just in-frame clones and leaves some out. In the table there are approximately 470,000 clones, about nine tenths of which are singletons. The sequencing sample was made of PBMCs or T cells enriched from blood (not recorded which). Receptors were obtained from a woman between 18 and 30 years old who had recovered from COVID-19. The CDR3 runs from the conserved cysteine through the conserved F or W.

j_gene | v_gene | CDR3aa
TRBJ2-5 | TRBV5-4 | CASSFDFSGTDQYF
TRBJ2-5 | TRBV3-1/TRBV3-2 | CASSQMGGGLAVFQETQYF
TRBJ1-1 | TRBV19 | CATLNRDLRNTEAFF
TRBJ2-7 | TRBV7-8 | CASSLLKGHYEQYF
TRBJ1-1 | TRBV27 | CASSLIRDTEAFF
TRBJ1-6 | TRBV6-5 | CASRPDGNNSPLHF
TRBJ1-2 | TRBV6-5 | CASSYRQGGYTF
TRBJ1-3 | TRBV4-2 | CASSRYEGVASGNTIYF
TRBJ1-5 | TRBV6-5 | CASSPGQSNQPQHF
TRBJ2-2 | TRBV5-4 | CASSLDRGAGGELFF
TRBJ2-7 | TRBV5-6 | CASSLAWSMEQYF
TRBJ1-1 | TRBV30 | CAWGTDINTEAFF
TRBJ2-5 | TRBV6-5 | CASSYERVETQYF
TRBJ1-5 | TRBV28 | CASSLWQGTHSNQPQHF
TRBJ1-6 | TRBV5-6 | CASSIPGENSPLHF
TRBJ1-5 | TRBV20-1 | CSASGADRGNQPQHF
TRBJ2-5 | TRBV4-2 | CASSQDPGGETQYF
TRBJ2-1 | TRBV7-3 | CASSFDSGAYNEQFF
TRBJ2-3 | TRBV14 | CASSRNGQGFPDTQYF
TRBJ1-1 | TRBV5-1 | CASSFSPDRGDTEAFF
TRBJ1-1 | TRBV7-8 | CASSLAFEAGSEAFF
TRBJ2-5 | TRBV27 | CASKNLGGETQYF
TRBJ1-1 | TRBV30 | CAWSVGTGPYEAFF
TRBJ2-3 | TRBV5-1 | CASSSSSSGADTQYF
TRBJ1-5 | TRBV7-8 | CASSLRDQPQHF
TRBJ1-2 | TRBV2 | CASGGGVRVNYGYTF
TRBJ2-2 | TRBV19 | CASSLLGGETGELFF
TRBJ2-3 | TRBV6-2/TRBV6-3 | CASSYPLPRLAGGTDTQYF
TRBJ1-2 | TRBV2 | CASSSYREGGYTF
TRBJ1-3 | TRBV7-2 | CASSLSPGSGNTIYF
TRBJ1-2 | TRBV30 | CAWRPGGSGYTF
TRBJ2-2 | TRBV29-1 | CSVQGFGGELFF
TRBJ2-7 | TRBV20-1 | CSASKGSYEQYF
TRBJ1-1 | TRBV6-4 | CASSDDGDTEAFF
TRBJ1-5 | TRBV19 | CASSPLLWAGNSNQPQHF
TRBJ1-5 | TRBV6-1 | CASSDTSNQPQHF
TRBJ2-1 | TRBV5-1 | CASSFKGQGNEQFF
TRBJ1-2 | TRBV5-1 | CASSLEFGGDGYTF
TRBJ2-7 | TRBV5-1 | CASSSQGSNEQYF
TRBJ1-4 | TRBV4-2 | CASSQVLGDGNEKLFF
TRBJ1-1 | TRBV5-1 | CASSWGVRTEAFF
TRBJ2-5 | TRBV5-6 | CASRGGGETQYF
TRBJ1-1 | TRBV5-1 | CASRSGTGATEAFF
TRBJ2-1 | TRBV7-2 | CASSSSSYNEQFF
TRBJ2-5 | TRBV7-3 | CASSSGLAAQETQYF
TRBJ1-2 | TRBV6-5 | CASLSGGGYTF
TRBJ1-2 | TRBV10-3 | CAISETTGGCTF
TRBJ1-5 | TRBV2 | CASSEAVGYNQPQHF